The clone carrying this T cell receptor beta chain showed up just a few times. This sample's time point: persistent/refractory GD, antithyroid drugs over 5 years with positive TRAb. The TCR library used RNA extracted from PBMCs. Germline V gene lookup returns CDR1 MNHEY and CDR2 SVGEGT. V shed 5 bases and J 2 bases; nucleotides not matched to a gene: 8. The CDR3 runs 15 residues. Both iRepertoire HTBI primers and Arm-PCR of CDR3 regions were used to build the TCR beta libraries. Each CDR3 protein is one row after TCRdb ran MiXCR on the multiplex PCR reads. The table includes about 470,000 distinct CDR3 sequences, around 20% detected once. These data originate in a study of regulatory T cells in long-lasting Graves disease.

This chain uses TRBV6-2 or TRBV6-3 with TRBJ2-7; 8 bases agree with TRBD2. This clonotype was obtained from a female donor with Graves disease. This material consisted of peripheral blood mononuclear cells (PBMCs), taken when the disease was refractory, from a patient treated with antithyroid drugs. The CDR3 protein is CASSNLSGNPYEQYF. The DNA for the CDR3 is TGTGCCAGCAGTAACCTTAGCGGGAATCCCTACGAGCAGTACTTC.